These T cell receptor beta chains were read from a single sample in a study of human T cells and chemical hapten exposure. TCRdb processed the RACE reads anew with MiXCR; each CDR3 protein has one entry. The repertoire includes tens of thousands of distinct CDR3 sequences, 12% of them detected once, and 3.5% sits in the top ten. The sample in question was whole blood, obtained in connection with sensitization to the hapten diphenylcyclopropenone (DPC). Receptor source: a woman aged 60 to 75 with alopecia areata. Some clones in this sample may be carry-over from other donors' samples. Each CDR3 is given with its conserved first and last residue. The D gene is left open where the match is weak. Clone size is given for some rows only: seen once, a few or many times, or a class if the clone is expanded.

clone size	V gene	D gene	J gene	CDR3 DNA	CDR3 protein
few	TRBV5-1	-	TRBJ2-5	TGCGCCAGCAGCGGCGGCTTCGGAGAGACCCAGTACTTC	CASSGGFGETQYF
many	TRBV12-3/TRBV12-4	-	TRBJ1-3	TGTGCCAGCAGTTTAGGTGGTTCTGGAAACACCATATATTTT	CASSLGGSGNTIYF
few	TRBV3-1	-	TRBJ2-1	TGTGCCAGCAGTTTCGTCGGGGGGCGCATTCATGAGCAGTTCTTC	CASSFVGGRIHEQFF
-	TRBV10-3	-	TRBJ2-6	TGTGCCATCAGCGTGGGTACCACCTCTGGGGCCAACGTCCTGACTTTC	CAISVGTTSGANVLTF
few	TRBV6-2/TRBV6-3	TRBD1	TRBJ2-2	TGTGCCAGTGTAAGGGGGCGCGGCACCGGGGAGCTGTTTTTT	CASVRGRGTGELFF
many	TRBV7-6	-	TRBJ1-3	TGTGCCAGCAGCGGGGGACCGACCTTCTCTGGAAACACCATATATTTT	CASSGGPTFSGNTIYF
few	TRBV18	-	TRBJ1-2	TGTGCCAGCTCACAATTGGAGGGCTACACCTTC	CASSQLEGYTF
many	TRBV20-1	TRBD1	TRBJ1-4	TGCAGTGCTAGGGGGACAGGCGCCAATGAAAAACTGTTTTTT	CSARGTGANEKLFF
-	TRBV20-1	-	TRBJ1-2	TGCAGTGCGGAAGACAGGCCGGGGCATGGCTACACCTTC	CSAEDRPGHGYTF
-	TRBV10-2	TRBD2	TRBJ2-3	TGCGCCAGCAGTGTATCTAGCGGGATCACAGATACGCAGTATTTT	CASSVSSGITDTQYF
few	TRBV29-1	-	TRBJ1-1	TGCAGCGCTACCCGTAGGAACACTGAAGCTTTCTTT	CSATRRNTEAFF
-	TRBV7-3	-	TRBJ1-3	TGTGCCAGCAGCCCGGTAGGGCGAACTGGAAACACCATATATTTT	CASSPVGRTGNTIYF
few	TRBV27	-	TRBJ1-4	TGTGCCAGCAGTTCCCTGGGGGGGCAGGGTGAAAAACTGTTTTTT	CASSSLGGQGEKLFF
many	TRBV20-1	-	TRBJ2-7	TGCAGTGCTAGGGGGGTCAGGGGTAGTGCCGAGCAGTACTTC	CSARGVRGSAEQYF
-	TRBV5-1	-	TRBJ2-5	TGCGCCAGCAGCTTGGGCCAGTACCAAGTGACCCAGTACTTC	CASSLGQYQVTQYF
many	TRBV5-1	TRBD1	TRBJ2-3	TGCGCCAGCAGCACTCCGGACAGGGGTACAGATACGCAGTATTTT	CASSTPDRGTDTQYF
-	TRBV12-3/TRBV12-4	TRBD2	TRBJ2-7	TGTGCCAGCAGTTTAGTAGCGGGCGAGCAGTACTTC	CASSLVAGEQYF
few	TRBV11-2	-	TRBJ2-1	TGTGCCAGCAGCTTAGGTCGGGACCCGCTCTACAATGAGCAGTTCTTC	CASSLGRDPLYNEQFF
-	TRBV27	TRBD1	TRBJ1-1	TGTGCCAGTACCCCGGACAGGGGGCTACAAACAACTGAAGCTTTCTTT	CASTPDRGLQTTEAFF
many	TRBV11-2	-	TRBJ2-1	TGTGCCAGCAGCATAGTAGGGGGTAGCTCCTACAATGAGCAGTTCTTC	CASSIVGGSSYNEQFF
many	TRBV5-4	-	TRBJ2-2	TGTGCCAGCAGCTACAGGCTAGCCCCCCCCGGGGAGCTGTTTTTT	CASSYRLAPPGELFF
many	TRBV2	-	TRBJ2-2	TGTGCCAGCAGGTGGGGCGAGAACACCGGGGAGCTGTTTTTT	CASRWGENTGELFF
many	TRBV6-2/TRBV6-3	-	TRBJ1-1	TGTGCCAGCAATTGGGCGGTGAACACTGAAGCTTTCTTT	CASNWAVNTEAFF
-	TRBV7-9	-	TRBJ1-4	TGTGCCAGCAGCTTAGATGCAGTTGAAAAACTGTTTTTT	CASSLDAVEKLFF
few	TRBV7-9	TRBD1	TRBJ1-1	TGTGCCAGCAGCCGGACAGGTGTGAACACTGAAGCTTTCTTT	CASSRTGVNTEAFF
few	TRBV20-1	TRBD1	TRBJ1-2	TGCAGTGCTATCGGACAGGGGACCTATGGCTACACCTTC	CSAIGQGTYGYTF